The present entry profiles one TCR beta chain with its context. The antigen is not known. This CDR3 contains 12 residues. Germline V gene lookup returns CDR1 MGHRA and CDR2 YSYEKL. V shed 5 bases, J shed 10 bases, and the junction held 5 bases outside the gene matches. The record originates from a study of shared clonotypes between healthy human individuals. Study-wide points: The sampled material consisted only of blood, and tissue repertoires are likely to differ. Naive CD4 clonotypes overlapped across a few donors at approximately 5.5%. Compared with clonotypes that all four donors shared, non-shared clonotypes had lower generation probabilities.

On sorted subsets, replicate PCRs used 200 ng DNA, or 27,000 or so T cell genomes. Sequencing used immunoSEQ multiplex PCR; TCRdb keeps in-frame clones, though not all of them. The sample holds some 2,000,000 clones, 90% to 96% seen once. The V gene is TRBV4-1, the J gene TRBJ2-1; 7 bases line up with TRBD1. The receptor was derived from a man between 18 and 29 years old in good health. Sequencing used naive CD4+ T cells sorted from blood. The subset: CD45RA+ positively selected. In nucleotides, the CDR3 is TGCGCCAGCAGCTTCACAGGGGTCGAGCAGTTCTTC. Protein product: CASSFTGVEQFF.